This T cell receptor beta chain was identified in a study of control samples from healthy donors and cancer patients. Germline CDR1 and CDR2: MDHEN and SYDVKM. The length of the CDR3 is 12 residues. Sequencing used immunoSEQ multiplex PCR; TCRdb keeps in-frame clones, though not all of them. The data contain roughly 95,000 clones, 90% to 95% of them seen just once; the ten biggest clones take up around 0.95%. The gene calls are TRBV28 and TRBJ2-3; tentatively, D is TRBD2 (6 bases). The sequenced sample was blood. This TCR derives from a woman in her twenties or thirties in good health. The DNA for the CDR3 is TGTTCAGCGGGCACTAGCACAGATACGCAGTATTTT. It encodes CSAGTSTDTQYF.